The entry below gives a single T cell receptor (beta chain) sequence along with its context. Its cognate antigen is unknown. Germline CDR1 reads SGHTA; CDR2 reads FQGNSA. The V gene end was trimmed by 3 bases and the J gene end by 0 bases; junction bases not matched to a gene: 8. CDR3 length: 16 amino acids. The entry originates in a study of T-cell reconstitution after alpha-beta-depleted transplantation in children. Study-wide points: Diversity of TCRbeta at day 60 was high in some patients, arising from surviving recipient T cells and thymic progenitors. Newly generated T cells supplied most T-cell counts and diversity one year post-transplant. Several hundred expanded graft clones reportedly supplied alpha-beta T cells about two months after transplant.

TCRbeta library construction was performed incorporating unique molecular identifiers. TCRdb passed the PCR reads through MiXCR, listing each CDR3 protein once. The sample records hundreds of thousands of distinct CDR3 sequences, 23% being singletons. This sample comprised PBMCs, mostly from graft donor cells, obtained 360 days after TCRalphabeta/CD19-depleted stem cell transplant. The TCR was taken from a boy less than two years old who had a stem cell transplant for acute myeloid leukemia, so the T cells may come from the graft donor. V and J are TRBV7-2 and TRBJ2-7, with 7 bases lining up with TRBD1. The CDR3 DNA is TGTGCCAGCAGCTTTTTACCGGGACAGAGCTCCTACGAGCAGTACTTC. Amino acid sequence: CASSFLPGQSSYEQYF. The complete variable domain, with remaining parts taken from reference TRBV7-2 and TRBJ2-7, reads GAGVSQSPSNKVTEKGKDVELRCDPISGHTALYWYRQSLGQGLEFLIYFQGNSAPDKSGLPSDRFSAERTGGSVSTLTIQRTQQEDSAVYLCASSFLPGQSSYEQYFGPGTRLTVT.